This T cell receptor beta chain originates from a study of T cells in Graves' hyperthyroidism and ophthalmopathy. Uncontrolled infection, other autoimmune disease, pregnancy or lactation barred patients from enrollment. This clonotype was detected ten times or more. CDR3 length: 16 residues. The germline V gene encodes CDR1 SEHNR and CDR2 FQNEAQ (reference sequence). The V segment lost 5 bases and the J segment 4 bases; nucleotides outside the gene matches: 9. RNA transcripts gave rise to amplified TCR beta CDR3 regions. TCR CDR3 underwent first-round RT-PCR with the HTBI primer set. TCRdb re-called the multiplex PCR reads with MiXCR, one entry per CDR3 protein. The sample shows about 590,000 distinct CDR3 sequences, 15% to 18% of them seen only once.

Sequenced: blood. The chain joins TRBV7-9 to TRBJ2-1, with 9 nucleotides matching TRBD2. The sequence came from a woman aged 30 to 39 with Graves' hyperthyroidism. The CDR3 sequence: CASSARGGGGYNEQFF. The CDR3 nucleotides read TGTGCCAGCAGCGCCCGCGGGGGGGGCGGATACAATGAGCAGTTCTTC.